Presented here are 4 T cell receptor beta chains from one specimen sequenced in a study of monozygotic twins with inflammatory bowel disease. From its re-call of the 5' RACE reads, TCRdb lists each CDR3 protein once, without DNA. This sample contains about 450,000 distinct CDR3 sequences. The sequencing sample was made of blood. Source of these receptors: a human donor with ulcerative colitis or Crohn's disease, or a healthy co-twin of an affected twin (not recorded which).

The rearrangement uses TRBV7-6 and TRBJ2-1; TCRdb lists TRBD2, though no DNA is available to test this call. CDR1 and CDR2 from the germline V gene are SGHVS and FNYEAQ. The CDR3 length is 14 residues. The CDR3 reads CASSLAGLAGGRFF.

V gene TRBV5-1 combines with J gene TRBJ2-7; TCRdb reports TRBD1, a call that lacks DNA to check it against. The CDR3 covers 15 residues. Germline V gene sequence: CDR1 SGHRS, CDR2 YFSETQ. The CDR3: CASSTGDGSSYEQYF. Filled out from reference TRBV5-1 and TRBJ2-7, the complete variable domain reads KAGVTQTPRYLIKTRGQQVTLSCSPISGHRSVSWYQQTPGQGLQFLFEYFSETQRNKGNFPGRFSGRQFSNSRSEMNVSTLELGDSALYLCASSTGDGSSYEQYFGPGTRLTVT.

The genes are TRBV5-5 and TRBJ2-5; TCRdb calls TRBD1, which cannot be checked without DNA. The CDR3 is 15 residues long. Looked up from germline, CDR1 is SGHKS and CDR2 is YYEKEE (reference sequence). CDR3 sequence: CASSFRQGVEETQYF.

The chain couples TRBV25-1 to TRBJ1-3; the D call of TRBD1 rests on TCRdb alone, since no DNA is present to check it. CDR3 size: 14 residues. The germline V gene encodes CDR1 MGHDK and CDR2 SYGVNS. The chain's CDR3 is CASSESGTGNTIYF.